Below, 19 T cell receptor beta chains from the same sample are listed, as sequenced in a study of T-cell memory formation after mild COVID-19 (dated by TCRdb to about 2021). The library was prepared using 5' RACE. TCRdb names Illumina NovaSeq 6000 as the instrument used. TCRdb reran the public reads through fastp at Q25 and MiXCR, keeping productive beta chains. For every CDR3 protein sequence, its rows merge into one entry that carries the most common genes and DNA. This sample is represented by 200,000 to 250,000 distinct CDR3 sequences; around 30% of them were singletons. The ten largest clones take up around 10% of the sample. Sequences were obtained from PBMCs or a T cell subset sorted from them (not recorded which). The receptors were gathered from an adult woman who had mild COVID-19 (a few samples of this study predate the infection). The sample titles of this study are shuffled in the database, so cell type and time point are left out; the donor was told from shared clones.

This clonotype occurred a few times. V usage is TRBV5-1 and J usage is TRBJ1-1; D possibly corresponds to TRBD1 (5 bases). The length of the CDR3 is 15 residues. From germline, CDR1 is SGHRS and CDR2 YFSETQ. Trimming removed 0 bases from V and 0 bases from J, with 9 bases in between. This CDR3 is CASSLGSGMNTEAFF. CDR3 coding DNA: TGCGCCAGCAGCTTGGGGTCAGGGATGAACACTGAAGCTTTCTTT.

This clonotype was observed a handful of times. This chain connects TRBV28 to TRBJ2-1; D unclear. The CDR3 totals 16 residues. The V end was cut by 4 bases, the J end by 2 bases, with 15 bases between. The V gene's germline CDR1 is MDHEN and CDR2 SYDVKM. Here the CDR3 DNA reads TGTGCCAGCAGTTCCGCGACCCGAAGGGCCTACAATGAGCAGTTCTTC. It translates to CASSSATRRAYNEQFF.

This clonotype was seen only a few times. J is TRBJ2-2 and V is TRBV15; D is unclear. The CDR3 contains 15 residues. V was shortened by 1 base and J by 7 bases, with 13 bases between the two germline ends. Looked up from germline, CDR1 is LNHNV and CDR2 is YYDKDF (reference sequence). The CDR3 bases are TGTGCCACCAGCAGAGGGAGAGGAGCTGGCGGGGAGCTGTTTTTT. This sequence encodes CATSRGRGAGGELFF.

The rearrangement links TRBV9 to TRBJ1-3; D ambiguous. Trimming removed 5 bases from V and 4 bases from J, with 13 bases in between. The CDR3 contains 14 residues. The germline V gene has CDR1 SGDLS and CDR2 YYNGEE. The CDR3 loop is CASRVGEYGNTIYF. In DNA form, the CDR3 reads TGTGCCAGCAGAGTTGGGGAGTACGGAAACACCATATATTTT. Looking up the rest from reference TRBV9 and TRBJ1-3 gives the full variable domain: DSGVTQTPKHLITATGQRVTLRCSPRSGDLSVYWYQQSLDQGLQFLIQYYNGEERAKGNILERFSAQQFPDLHSELNLSSLELGDSALYFCASRVGEYGNTIYFGEGSWLTVV.

This clonotype has only a few counts. V usage is TRBV25-1 and J usage is TRBJ1-1, with D possibly matching TRBD1 (5 bases). Germline V gene data show CDR1 as MGHDK and CDR2 as SYGVNS. Trimming took off 3 bases at V and 6 bases at J, with 17 bases between the two ends. This CDR3 comprises 15 residues. The CDR3 nucleotides are TGTGCCAGCAGTGAGCAGGGAGGCAGAGTGTCTGAAGCTTTCTTT. Amino acid sequence: CASSEQGGRVSEAFF.

V gene TRBV7-2 combines with J gene TRBJ2-1; 8 nucleotides align to TRBD1. Looked up from germline, CDR1 is SGHTA and CDR2 is FQGNSA. Unmatched junction bases numbered 18, after V lost 5 bases and J lost 6 bases. The CDR3 runs 18 residues. The CDR3 nucleotides are TGTGCCAGCAGCCAGGGGGGCAGGGGGCGATGGAGTAGCAATGAGCAGTTCTTC. Protein sequence: CASSQGGRGRWSSNEQFF.

This clonotype was observed a handful of times. The J gene is TRBJ1-2, the V gene TRBV5-1; 7 positions match TRBD1. Trimming at V came to 4 bases and at J to 2 bases, leaving 8 bases not matched to a gene. This CDR3 contains 15 residues. CDR1 is SGHRS and CDR2 is YFSETQ in the germline V gene. The CDR3 nucleotides are TGCGCCAGCAGCGTCGGAACAGGGGAGAACTATGGCTACACCTTC. Its protein product is CASSVGTGENYGYTF.

This chain joins TRBV7-9 and TRBJ2-1; 7 bases are shared with TRBD1. V dropped 6 bases and J dropped 2; count of bases not matched to a gene: 16. Germline V CDR1 and CDR2: SEHNR, FQNEAQ (reference sequence). The CDR3 spans 18 residues. Here the CDR3 DNA reads TGTGCCAGCAGGATCCTATCGGTAGGGACAGTTCCCTACAATGAGCAGTTCTTC. As protein: CASRILSVGTVPYNEQFF.

This clonotype was detected a few times. CDR3 amino acids: CASSASDLTGSYEQYF. CDR3 DNA: TGCGCCAGCAGCGCCAGCGACCTGACAGGGTCCTACGAGCAGTACTTC. The chain links TRBV5-1 to TRBJ2-7; 7 positions agree with TRBD1. With V trimmed by 4 bases and J by 1 base, 11 bases remained unmatched. CDR3 length: 16 amino acids. Germline-derived CDR1 and CDR2 are SGHRS and YFSETQ.

The rearrangement uses TRBV7-3 and TRBJ2-5; D is uncertain. The CDR3 covers 12 residues. Trimming removed 5 bases at V and 5 bases at J, with 9 bases between. Germline V gives CDR1 SGHTA, CDR2 FQGTGA. The DNA of the CDR3 is TGTGCCAGCAGCCGGGTGGGGGAGACCCAGTACTTC. It translates to CASSRVGETQYF.

In its sample, this clonotype was seen a few times. The rearrangement uses TRBV9 and TRBJ1-2; D unclear. The germline gives CDR1 SGDLS, CDR2 YYNGEE. Trimming took off 2 bases at V and 6 bases at J, with 11 bases between the two ends. The CDR3 is made up of 13 amino acids. The CDR3 region has the DNA TGTGCCAGCAGCGTGGGGAGGCATGATGGCTACACCTTC. Amino acids: CASSVGRHDGYTF.

This clonotype was observed a single time. The rearrangement uses TRBV3-1 and TRBJ1-1; 7 positions agree with TRBD1. Germline V gene data show CDR1 as LGHDT and CDR2 as YNNKEL (reference sequence). The CDR3 extends over 15 amino acids. With V trimmed by 4 bases and J by 4 bases, 9 bases remained unmatched. The CDR3 protein is CASSPTRTGPTEAFF. CDR3 nucleotides: TGTGCCAGCAGCCCCACGAGGACAGGTCCCACTGAAGCTTTCTTT.

This clonotype was recorded a few times. The rearrangement uses TRBV7-9 and TRBJ2-2, with 10 bases fitting TRBD2. Germline assignment: CDR1 SEHNR and CDR2 FQNEAQ (reference sequence). With V trimmed by 0 bases and J by 9 bases, 13 bases remained unmatched. The length of the CDR3 is 18 residues. The chain's CDR3 is CASSLALTGLADVWELFF. In nucleotides, the CDR3 is TGTGCCAGCAGCTTAGCCCTTACTGGACTAGCGGACGTGTGGGAGCTGTTTTTT. The complete variable domain, with remaining parts taken from reference TRBV7-9 and TRBJ2-2, reads DTGVSQNPRHKITKRGQNVTFRCDPISEHNRLYWYRQTLGQGPEFLTYFQNEAQLEKSRLLSDRFSAERPKGSFSTLEIQRTEQGDSAMYLCASSLALTGLADVWELFFGEGSRLTVL.

V and J are TRBV3-1 and TRBJ2-2, with D perhaps TRBD1 (6 bases). V lost 3 bases to trimming and J lost 2 bases, with 10 bases between them. This CDR3 has 15 residues. Germline CDR1 reads LGHDT; CDR2 reads YNNKEL (reference sequence). The CDR3 is CASSQWGTNTGELFF. The CDR3 DNA follows: TGTGCCAGCAGCCAGTGGGGGACAAACACCGGGGAGCTGTTTTTT.

The J gene is TRBJ2-7, the V gene TRBV7-6, with D perhaps TRBD1 (5 bases). Between the trimmed V and J ends, which lost 0 bases and 1 base, there was a span of 7 bases. Germline V gene data show CDR1 as SGHVS and CDR2 as FNYEAQ. The CDR3 sequence is 14 residues long. The CDR3, as DNA: TGTGCCAGCAGCTTAGCCGACAGTTCCTACGAGCAGTACTTC. The encoded protein is CASSLADSSYEQYF.

The table lists this clonotype with a few counts. CDR3 sequence reads: CASSLGVGSGMNTGELFF. The CDR3 bases are TGTGCCAGCAGCTTAGGTGTAGGTAGCGGGATGAACACCGGGGAGCTGTTTTTT. The chain couples TRBV7-3 to TRBJ2-2; 8 positions agree with TRBD2. Germline CDR1 and CDR2: SGHTA and FQGTGA. CDR3 length: 18 residues. V was clipped by 2 bases and J by 1 base; unmatched bases: 9.

The chain carries TRBV6-5 and TRBJ2-4, with 9 positions matching TRBD2. The germline V gene has CDR1 MNHEY and CDR2 SVGAGI. J gave up 2 bases and V 3 bases, and 11 bases lay outside the gene matches. This CDR3 comprises 18 residues. CDR3 loop: CASSYVGGGAGSKNIQYF. The CDR3 nucleotides read TGTGCCAGCAGTTATGTTGGCGGGGGGGCCGGGTCCAAAAACATTCAGTACTTC.

This clonotype has a handful of counts. This chain connects TRBV10-3 to TRBJ1-1; 7 nucleotides line up with TRBD1. The V gene's germline CDR1 is ENHRY and CDR2 SYGVKD. Germline trimming cut 6 bases from V and 4 bases from J; bases unmatched to any gene: 8. This CDR3 comprises 14 residues. The CDR3 coding sequence is TGTGCCATCAGAATAACAGGGGTTGCCACTGAAGCTTTCTTT. Amino acids: CAIRITGVATEAFF.

There are a few counts of this clonotype. The rearrangement joins TRBV13 to TRBJ2-1, with D tentatively TRBD1 or TRBD2 (5 bases each). Germline V gene lookup returns CDR1 PRHDT and CDR2 FYEKMQ (reference sequence). The CDR3 contains 15 residues. Trimming cost V 5 bases and J 4 bases, with 15 bases left between them. CDR3 sequence (DNA): TGTGCCAGCAGCGACCGGGACGGTCGATACAATGAGCAGTTCTTC. This translates into CASSDRDGRYNEQFF.